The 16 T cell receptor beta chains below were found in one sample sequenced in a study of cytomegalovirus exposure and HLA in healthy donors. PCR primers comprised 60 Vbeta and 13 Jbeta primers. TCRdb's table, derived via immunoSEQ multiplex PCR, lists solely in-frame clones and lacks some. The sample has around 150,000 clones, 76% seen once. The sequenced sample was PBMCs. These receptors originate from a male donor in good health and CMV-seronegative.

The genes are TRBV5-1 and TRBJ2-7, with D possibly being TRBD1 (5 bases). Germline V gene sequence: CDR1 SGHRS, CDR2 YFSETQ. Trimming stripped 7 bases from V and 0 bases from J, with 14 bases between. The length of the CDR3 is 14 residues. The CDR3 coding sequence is TGCGCCAGCGGCCAATTGGACAACTCCTACGAGCAGTACTTC. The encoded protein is CASGQLDNSYEQYF.

CDR3 protein: CASSQEREYQETQYF. As DNA, the CDR3 is TGTGCCAGCAGCCAAGAGCGCGAGTACCAAGAGACCCAGTACTTC. J is TRBJ2-5 and V is TRBV7-9; D is unresolved. Germline lookup yields CDR1 SEHNR and CDR2 FQNEAQ (reference sequence). V was pared by 5 bases and J by 0 bases, with 13 bases between. The CDR3 extends over 15 amino acids.

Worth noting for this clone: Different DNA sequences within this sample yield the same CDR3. The CDR3 sequence is CSVEGQGGQPQHF. As DNA, the CDR3 is TGCAGCGTTGAGGGTCAGGGCGGTCAGCCCCAGCATTTT. The chain joins TRBV29-1 to TRBJ1-5, with D tentatively TRBD1 (5 bases). Trimming shortened V by 3 bases and J by 6 bases, and 12 bases separated the two germline ends. CDR1 is SQVTM, CDR2 ANQGSEA, per germline. The CDR3 covers 13 residues. Complete variable domain (other parts from reference TRBV29-1 and TRBJ1-5): SAVISQKPSRDICQRGTSLTIQCQVDSQVTMMFWYRQQPGQSLTLIATANQGSEATYESGFVIDKFPISRPNLTFSTLTVSNMSPEDSSIYLCSVEGQGGQPQHFGDGTRLSIL.

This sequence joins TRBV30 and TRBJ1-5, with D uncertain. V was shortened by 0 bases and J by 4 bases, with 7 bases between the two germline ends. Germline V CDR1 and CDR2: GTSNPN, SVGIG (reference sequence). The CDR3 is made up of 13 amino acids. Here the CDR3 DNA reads TGTGCCTGGAGTGTAAACAGAAATCAGCCCCAGCATTTT. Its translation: CAWSVNRNQPQHF.

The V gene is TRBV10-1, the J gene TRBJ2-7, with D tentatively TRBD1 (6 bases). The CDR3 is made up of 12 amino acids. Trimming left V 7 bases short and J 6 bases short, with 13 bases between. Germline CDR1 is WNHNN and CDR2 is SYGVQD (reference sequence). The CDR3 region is CASTLTGPEQYF. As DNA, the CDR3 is TGCGCCAGCACCCTGACAGGTCCCGAGCAGTACTTC.

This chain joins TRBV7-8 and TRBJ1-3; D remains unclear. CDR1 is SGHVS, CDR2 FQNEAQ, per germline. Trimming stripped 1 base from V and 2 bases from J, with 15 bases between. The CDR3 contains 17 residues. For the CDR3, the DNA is TGTGCCAGCAGCTTAGGCTTGGGCCGCTTTACTGGAAACACCATATATTTT. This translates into CASSLGLGRFTGNTIYF.

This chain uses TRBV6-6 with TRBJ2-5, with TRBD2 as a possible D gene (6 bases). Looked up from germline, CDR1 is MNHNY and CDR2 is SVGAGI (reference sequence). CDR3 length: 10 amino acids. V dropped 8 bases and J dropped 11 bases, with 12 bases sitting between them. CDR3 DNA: TGTGCCAGCCGGGGGAAAGAGCAGTACTTC. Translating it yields CASRGKEQYF.

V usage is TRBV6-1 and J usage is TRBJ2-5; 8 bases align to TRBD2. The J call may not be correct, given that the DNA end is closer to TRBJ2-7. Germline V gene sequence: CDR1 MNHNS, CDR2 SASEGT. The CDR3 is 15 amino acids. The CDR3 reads CASSENVLADYEQYF. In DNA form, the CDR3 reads TGTGCCAGCAGTGAAAATGTACTAGCGGACTACGAGCAGTACTTC.

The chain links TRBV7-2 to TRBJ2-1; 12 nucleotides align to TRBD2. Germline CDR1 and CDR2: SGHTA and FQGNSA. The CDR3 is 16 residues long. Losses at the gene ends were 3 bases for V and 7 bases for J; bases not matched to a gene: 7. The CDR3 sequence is CASSFSSGRALNEQFF. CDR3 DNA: TGTGCCAGCAGCTTTTCTAGCGGGAGGGCCTTAAATGAGCAGTTCTTC.

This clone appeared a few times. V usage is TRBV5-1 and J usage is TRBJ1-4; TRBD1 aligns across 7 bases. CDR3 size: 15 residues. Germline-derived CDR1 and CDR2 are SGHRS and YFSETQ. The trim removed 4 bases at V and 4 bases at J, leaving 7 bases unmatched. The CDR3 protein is CASSLSSGGNEKLFF. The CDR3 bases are TGCGCCAGCAGCCTTAGTTCAGGGGGTAATGAAAAACTGTTTTTT.

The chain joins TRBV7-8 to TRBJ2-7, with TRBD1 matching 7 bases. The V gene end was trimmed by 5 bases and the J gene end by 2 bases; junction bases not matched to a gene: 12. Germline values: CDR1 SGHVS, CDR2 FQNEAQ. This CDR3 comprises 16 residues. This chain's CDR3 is CASSPPDGTETYEQYF. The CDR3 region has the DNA TGTGCCAGCAGCCCGCCGGACGGGACAGAAACCTACGAGCAGTACTTC.

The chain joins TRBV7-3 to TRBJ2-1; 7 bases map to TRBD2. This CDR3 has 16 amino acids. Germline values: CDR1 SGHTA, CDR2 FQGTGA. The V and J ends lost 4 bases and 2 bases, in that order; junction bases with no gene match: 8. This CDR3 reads CASSSTSGLTYNEQFF. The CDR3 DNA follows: TGTGCCAGCAGCTCCACCTCGGGACTAACCTACAATGAGCAGTTCTTC. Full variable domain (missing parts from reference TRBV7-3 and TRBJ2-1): GAGVSQTPSNKVTEKGKYVELRCDPISGHTALYWYRQSLGQGPEFLIYFQGTGAADDSGLPNDRFFAVRPEGSVSTLKIQRTERGDSAVYLCASSSTSGLTYNEQFFGPGTRLTVL.

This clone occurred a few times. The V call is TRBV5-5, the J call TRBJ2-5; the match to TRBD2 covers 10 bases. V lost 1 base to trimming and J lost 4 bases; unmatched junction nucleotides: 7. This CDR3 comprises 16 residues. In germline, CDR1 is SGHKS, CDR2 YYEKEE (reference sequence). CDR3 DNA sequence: TGTGCCAGCAGCTTGAGGGCTAGCGGGAGTCGAGAGACCCAGTACTTC. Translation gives CASSLRASGSRETQYF.

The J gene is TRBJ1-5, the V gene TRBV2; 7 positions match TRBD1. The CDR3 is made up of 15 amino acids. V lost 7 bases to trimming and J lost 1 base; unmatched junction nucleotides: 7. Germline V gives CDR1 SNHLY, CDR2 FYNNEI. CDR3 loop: CASTVSGGSNQPQHF. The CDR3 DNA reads TGTGCCAGCACTGTTTCAGGGGGAAGCAATCAGCCCCAGCATTTT. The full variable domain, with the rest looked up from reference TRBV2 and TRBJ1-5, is EPEVTQTPSHQVTQMGQEVILRCVPISNHLYFYWYRQILGQKVEFLVSFYNNEISEKSEIFDDQFSVERPDGSNFTLKIRSTKLEDSAMYFCASTVSGGSNQPQHFGDGTRLSIL.

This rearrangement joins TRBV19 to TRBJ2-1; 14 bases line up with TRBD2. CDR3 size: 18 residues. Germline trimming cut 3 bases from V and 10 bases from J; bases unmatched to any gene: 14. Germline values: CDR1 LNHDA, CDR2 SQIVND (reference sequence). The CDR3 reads CASSIPLGTSGGGREQFF. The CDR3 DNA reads TGTGCCAGTAGTATCCCCCTCGGGACTAGCGGGGGTGGACGGGAGCAGTTCTTC.

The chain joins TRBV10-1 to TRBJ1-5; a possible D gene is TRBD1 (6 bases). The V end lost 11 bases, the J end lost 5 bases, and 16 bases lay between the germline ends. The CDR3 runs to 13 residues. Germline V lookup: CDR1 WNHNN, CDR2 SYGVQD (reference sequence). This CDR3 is CARRGTYHQPQHF. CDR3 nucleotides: TGCGCCCGGCGAGGGACATACCATCAGCCCCAGCATTTT.